Presented here are 28 T cell receptor beta chains from one specimen sequenced in a study of regulatory T cells in long-lasting Graves disease. Time point specified: newly diagnosed GD, antithyroid drugs for less than 3 months. TCR sequences were obtained from RNA taken from PBMCs. According to the study, TCR beta libraries were built with iRepertoire HTBI primers and CDR3-region Arm-PCR. MiXCR, run by TCRdb on the multiplex PCR reads, gives a single entry per CDR3 protein. The profile shows 350,000 to 500,000 distinct CDR3 sequences, roughly 15% of them singletons. These data were also reused for a study on T cells in Graves' hyperthyroidism and ophthalmopathy.

The source material was peripheral blood mononuclear cells (PBMCs), sampled at new diagnosis, from a patient treated with antithyroid drugs. The source is a woman in her late teens or twenties with Graves disease.

This clonotype was counted at least ten times. The rearrangement links TRBV28 to TRBJ2-5; 8 bases line up with TRBD2. The CDR3 is 17 amino acids. J gave up 0 bases and V 4 bases, and 10 bases lay outside the gene matches. Germline CDR1 is MDHEN and CDR2 is SYDVKM. CDR3 DNA: TGTGCCAGCAGTTCCCCACAAGCGGGAGAGTACCAAGAGACCCAGTACTTC. Residues: CASSSPQAGEYQETQYF.

This clonotype was counted at least ten times. CDR3 sequence reads: CSVRPVQETQYF. The DNA of the CDR3 is TGCAGCGTTCGGCCCGTACAAGAGACCCAGTACTTC. This sequence joins TRBV29-1 and TRBJ2-5; no definite D call. Germline values: CDR1 SQVTM, CDR2 ANQGSEA. The CDR3 covers 12 residues. Trimming left V 5 bases short and J 2 bases short, with 9 bases between.

This clonotype showed up many times. The V and J genes are TRBV18 and TRBJ2-7, with 12 nucleotides matching TRBD2. The germline V gene has CDR1 KGHSH and CDR2 LQKENI. The CDR3 has 18 residues. V was pared by 3 bases and J by 0 bases, with 9 bases of the junction left unmatched. Here the CDR3 reads CASSPKGLAGPTSYEQYF. DNA for the CDR3: TGTGCCAGCTCACCTAAGGGACTAGCGGGCCCCACCTCCTACGAGCAGTACTTC.

This clonotype was recorded at least ten times. The chain is built from TRBV5-6 and TRBJ2-3, with 7 bases lining up with TRBD2. Germline CDR1 and CDR2: SGHDT and YYEEEE. The V segment lost 0 bases and the J segment 1 base; nucleotides outside the gene matches: 5. The CDR3 has 16 residues. CDR3 DNA: TGTGCCAGCAGCTTGGCAAGACTAGCAGGCACAGATACGCAGTATTTT. Residues: CASSLARLAGTDTQYF.

Many counts were recorded for this clonotype. The genes are TRBV3-1 and TRBJ2-1; unclear D gene. V was pared by 6 bases and J by 5 bases, with 14 bases between. Germline CDR1 and CDR2: LGHDT and YNNKEL (reference sequence). The CDR3 length is 14 residues. The CDR3, as DNA: TGTGCCAGCAGGCCAAGATCCGGAAACAATGAGCAGTTCTTC. Protein: CASRPRSGNNEQFF.

This clonotype has ten or more counts. This chain links TRBV12-3 or TRBV12-4 with TRBJ1-1; TRBD1 aligns across 9 bases. After removal of 6 bases from V and 5 bases from J, the junction contained 10 bases not matched to a gene. The CDR3 loop spans 15 amino acids. The CDR3 protein is CASSRDRGAQTEAFF. In DNA form, the CDR3 reads TGTGCCAGCAGCCGAGACAGGGGGGCGCAGACTGAAGCTTTCTTT.

There are a few counts of this clonotype. The chain links TRBV6-1 to TRBJ1-2, with D perhaps matching TRBD1 (5 bases). Trimming cost V 2 bases and J 5 bases, with 9 bases left between them. This CDR3 has 13 residues. Germline CDR1 is MNHNS and CDR2 is SASEGT. CDR3 coding DNA: TGTGCCAGCAGTGAACGGGGACGATATGGCTACACCTTC. Amino acids: CASSERGRYGYTF.

This clonotype has just a few counts. The chain is built from TRBV9 and TRBJ2-1, with D possibly being TRBD2 (7 bases). The germline V and J ends were trimmed by 3 bases and 5 bases, with 15 bases remaining between them. The CDR3 has 15 amino acids. CDR1 is SGDLS, CDR2 YYNGEE, per germline. The CDR3, as DNA: TGTGCCAGCAGCGCACCGGGGGGCCAACACAATGAGCAGTTCTTC. Translation gives CASSAPGGQHNEQFF. The full variable domain, in which reference TRBV9 and TRBJ2-1 provide the parts outside the CDR3, is DSGVTQTPKHLITATGQRVTLRCSPRSGDLSVYWYQQSLDQGLQFLIQYYNGEERAKGNILERFSAQQFPDLHSELNLSSLELGDSALYFCASSAPGGQHNEQFFGPGTRLTVL.

This clonotype was seen at least ten times. The chain combines TRBV25-1 with TRBJ2-1, with 7 bases aligning to TRBD1. The CDR3 contains 14 residues. Trimming cost V 6 bases and J 2 bases; bases outside gene matches: 4. CDR1 and CDR2 (germline): MGHDK, SYGVNS. The CDR3 DNA sequence: TGTGCCAGCAGCCGACAGGGAACCTACAATGAGCAGTTCTTC. Its translation is CASSRQGTYNEQFF.

This clonotype was seen repeatedly, ten times or more. The rearrangement uses TRBV3-1 and TRBJ2-1; 8 bases match TRBD1. Looked up from germline, CDR1 is LGHDT and CDR2 is YNNKEL (reference sequence). The CDR3 runs 16 residues. Trimming cost V 0 bases and J 2 bases; bases outside gene matches: 3. CDR3 amino acids: CASSQDDRGPYNEQFF. CDR3 sequence (DNA): TGTGCCAGCAGCCAAGATGACAGGGGCCCCTACAATGAGCAGTTCTTC.

This clonotype was counted ten times or more. The chain combines TRBV3-1 with TRBJ2-5; TRBD2 is a possible D gene (6 bases). The CDR3 runs to 13 residues. The V and J ends lost 4 bases and 5 bases respectively, with 11 bases between them. The germline V gene encodes CDR1 LGHDT and CDR2 YNNKEL (reference sequence). CDR3 nucleotide sequence: TGTGCCAGCAGCCCCGGGACTGATGAGACCCAGTACTTC. It specifies CASSPGTDETQYF.

This clonotype was seen repeatedly, ten times or more. As DNA, the CDR3 is TGTGCCAGCAGCTTACTGCGGGACTCGGCCTACGAGCAGTACTTC. Translation: CASSLLRDSAYEQYF. This chain joins TRBV7-3 and TRBJ2-7, with D tentatively TRBD2 (6 bases). The CDR3 length is 15 residues. In germline, CDR1 is SGHTA, CDR2 FQGTGA. V lost 2 bases to trimming and J lost 2 bases, with 13 bases between them.

In this sample, this clonotype turned up once. The V gene is TRBV7-9, the J gene TRBJ2-5; 10 bases align to TRBD2. Trimming took 1 base from V and 6 from J; bases not matched to a gene: 8. The CDR3 is made up of 16 amino acids. Germline loops: CDR1 SEHNR, CDR2 FQNEAQ (reference sequence). The CDR3 here is CASSLEASGSWQTQYF. The CDR3 DNA is TGTGCCAGCAGCTTAGAGGCTAGCGGGAGTTGGCAGACCCAGTACTTC.

This clonotype was recorded once. This chain links TRBV7-3 with TRBJ2-7; a possible D gene is TRBD1 (5 bases). The CDR3 sequence is 15 residues long. Deletions cut 5 bases from V and 4 bases from J, with 18 bases between. The germline V gene has CDR1 SGHTA and CDR2 FQGTGA. The CDR3 is CASSPGMATPYEQYF. The CDR3 nucleotides read TGTGCCAGCAGCCCAGGGATGGCGACACCTTACGAGCAGTACTTC.

This clonotype was seen ten or more times. The chain recombines TRBV7-8 with TRBJ2-3; 8 positions agree with TRBD1. Germline V gene data show CDR1 as SGHVS and CDR2 as FQNEAQ. The CDR3 totals 17 residues. V was pared by 4 bases and J by 1 base, with 10 bases of the junction left unmatched. CDR3 in amino acids: CASSSLGVGQGTDTQYF. The CDR3 nucleotides are TGTGCCAGCAGCTCCCTAGGGGTGGGACAGGGCACAGATACGCAGTATTTT.

The CDR3 DNA sequence: TGTGCCAGCAGCCCAGCGGGAGGTACCTCCTACGAGCAGTACTTC. As protein: CASSPAGGTSYEQYF. This chain links TRBV13 with TRBJ2-7; 9 bases are a match to TRBD2. Germline V lookup: CDR1 PRHDT, CDR2 FYEKMQ (reference sequence). The CDR3 runs to 15 residues. V trimming: 5 bases; J trimming: 0 bases; junction bases outside the gene matches: 5.

The sample holds a few counts of this clonotype. The rearrangement uses TRBV6-2 or TRBV6-3 and TRBJ1-2; no clear D gene. The V end was cut by 2 bases, the J end by 4 bases, with 11 bases between. From germline, CDR1 is MNHEY and CDR2 SVGEGT. There are 14 residues in the CDR3. DNA of the CDR3: TGTGCCAGCAGTTACCCGGTCCGATCCTATGGCTACACCTTC. As protein: CASSYPVRSYGYTF.

The V call is TRBV20-1, the J call TRBJ2-3; 8 bases agree with TRBD2. J was trimmed by 0 bases and V by 6 bases; bases with no gene match: 2. CDR1 and CDR2 (germline): DFQATT, SNEGSKA (reference sequence). The CDR3 has 13 amino acids. The chain's CDR3 is CSAASGSTDTQYF. The CDR3, as DNA: TGCAGTGCCGCTAGCGGGAGCACAGATACGCAGTATTTT.

This clonotype showed up many times. This rearrangement joins TRBV6-1 to TRBJ1-1, with 7 bases matching TRBD1. The CDR3 extends over 13 amino acids. Per the germline V gene, CDR1 is MNHNS and CDR2 is SASEGT. Trimming cost V 6 bases and J 6 bases; bases outside gene matches: 7. The CDR3 sequence is CASRRGTAPEAFF. DNA of the CDR3: TGTGCCAGCAGGCGAGGGACAGCCCCTGAAGCTTTCTTT.

This clonotype came up a few times. V gene TRBV25-1 combines with J gene TRBJ1-5; tentatively, D is TRBD1 (5 bases). This CDR3 has 12 amino acids. V shed 9 bases and J shed 6 bases, with 12 bases lying between them. CDR1 and CDR2 (germline): MGHDK, SYGVNS. The CDR3 loop is CASARGSQPQHF. The CDR3 DNA reads TGTGCCAGTGCTAGGGGTTCTCAGCCCCAGCATTTT.

The sample holds a few counts of this clonotype. V and J are TRBV5-4 and TRBJ2-3; tentative D call: TRBD2 (6 bases). From germline, CDR1 is SGHNT and CDR2 YYREEE (reference sequence). The ends were cut back, 1 base at V and 4 bases at J, with 13 bases in the middle. The CDR3 totals 15 residues. This CDR3 reads CASSLKGGAADTQYF. The CDR3 DNA is TGTGCCAGCAGCTTGAAGGGAGGTGCGGCAGATACGCAGTATTTT.

This clonotype was detected many times. V is TRBV28 and J is TRBJ2-7; D perhaps matches TRBD1 (5 bases). The CDR3 has 19 amino acids. In germline, CDR1 is MDHEN, CDR2 SYDVKM. Trimming cost V 1 base and J 1 base, with 23 bases left between them. The CDR3 is CASSLFGQGRGRVSYEQYF. DNA for the CDR3: TGTGCCAGCAGTTTATTCGGGCAGGGAAGAGGTAGAGTTTCCTACGAGCAGTACTTC.

This clonotype was seen ten or more times. The chain links TRBV5-1 to TRBJ2-2; 7 bases are a match to TRBD1. The V and J ends lost 1 base and 5 bases, in that order; junction bases with no gene match: 5. In germline, CDR1 is SGHRS, CDR2 YFSETQ. This CDR3 has 15 residues. This CDR3 reads CASSLRGPGTGELFF. The CDR3 bases are TGCGCCAGCAGCTTGAGGGGGCCTGGGACCGGGGAGCTGTTTTTT.

The table lists this clonotype with a few counts. This chain links TRBV12-3 or TRBV12-4 with TRBJ1-1, with a tentative D call TRBD1 (5 bases). Between the trimmed V and J ends, which lost 2 bases and 8 bases, there was a span of 12 bases. The CDR3 length is 13 residues. The CDR3 loop is CASSLSGDPEAFF. CDR3 nucleotide sequence: TGTGCCAGCAGTTTATCGGGGGATCCCGAAGCTTTCTTT.

This rearrangement joins TRBV7-9 to TRBJ1-1, with TRBD1 as a possible D gene (6 bases). This CDR3 spans 14 amino acids. Germline V CDR1 and CDR2: SEHNR, FQNEAQ (reference sequence). Trimming removed 5 bases from V and 5 bases from J, with 15 bases in between. The CDR3 DNA reads TGTGCCAGCAGCCCCGTAGGGGGTAGGACTGAAGCTTTCTTT. This gives the protein CASSPVGGRTEAFF.

This clonotype was detected many times. The J gene is TRBJ2-2, the V gene TRBV27; 9 bases agree with TRBD2. The CDR3 consists of 15 residues. V lost 7 bases to trimming and J lost 5 bases; unmatched junction nucleotides: 8. Germline-derived CDR1 and CDR2 are MNHEY and SMNVEV (reference sequence). In DNA, the CDR3 is TGTGCCAGCACCCTAGAAGCGGGAGGTACCGGGGAGCTGTTTTTT. It is translated as CASTLEAGGTGELFF.

This clonotype has at least ten counts. This sequence joins TRBV2 and TRBJ2-3, with TRBD2 as a possible D gene (6 bases). The CDR3 is 16 residues long. The germline CDR1 and CDR2 sequences are SNHLY and FYNNEI. The germline V and J ends were trimmed by 0 bases and 5 bases, with 15 bases remaining between them. The CDR3 nucleotides are TGTGCCAGCAGTGAAGCGCCGGGAGCCCCCCTAGATACGCAGTATTTT. Protein product: CASSEAPGAPLDTQYF.

This clonotype was counted a few times. This chain links TRBV4-1 with TRBJ2-2, with 9 bases fitting TRBD1. The CDR3 is 15 residues long. Trimming at V came to 6 bases and at J to 2 bases, leaving 4 bases not matched to a gene. CDR1 is MGHRA, CDR2 YSYEKL, per germline. CDR3: CASRPGQGNTGELFF. The DNA for the CDR3 is TGCGCCAGCAGACCGGGACAGGGCAACACCGGGGAGCTGTTTTTT.